This entry features one T cell receptor beta chain sequence. This clone was recorded a few times. The antigen it recognizes is unknown. No base qualities exist here, and no much larger clone lies one base off it. These data come from a study of control samples from healthy donors and cancer patients (TCRdb year 2020). V and J are truncated by 5 bases and 3 bases respectively, leaving an intervening sequence of 17 bases. CDR1 and CDR2 (SGHTA, FQGNSA) derive from the germline V gene. The CDR3 spans 16 residues, from the cysteine through the phenylalanine. CDR3 DNA is the only sequence kept; it has 48 bases, read in frame from the first base. The library was obtained by the immunoSEQ multiplex PCR assay. Sourced from immuneACCESS, this table was stored by TCRdb with only in-frame sequences that have V and J called. A share of the clones is absent; for the studies checked, an unresolved V gene accounts for under half, and the remainder has no known explanation. Recorded for this sample are under 150,000 clones; approximately 88% of them occurred a single time. Around 4.7% of the sample is taken by the ten largest.

The sequencing sample was made of blood. The TCR sequence derives from a man between 25 and 39 years old in good health. The chain couples TRBV7-2 to TRBJ2-1; possibly the D gene is TRBD2, per 7 matching bases. In nucleotides, the sequence is TGTGCCAGCAGCCGCGAAGGGGGGGCCGGCTACAATGAGCAGTTCTTC. Translated, it gives CASSREGGAGYNEQFF.